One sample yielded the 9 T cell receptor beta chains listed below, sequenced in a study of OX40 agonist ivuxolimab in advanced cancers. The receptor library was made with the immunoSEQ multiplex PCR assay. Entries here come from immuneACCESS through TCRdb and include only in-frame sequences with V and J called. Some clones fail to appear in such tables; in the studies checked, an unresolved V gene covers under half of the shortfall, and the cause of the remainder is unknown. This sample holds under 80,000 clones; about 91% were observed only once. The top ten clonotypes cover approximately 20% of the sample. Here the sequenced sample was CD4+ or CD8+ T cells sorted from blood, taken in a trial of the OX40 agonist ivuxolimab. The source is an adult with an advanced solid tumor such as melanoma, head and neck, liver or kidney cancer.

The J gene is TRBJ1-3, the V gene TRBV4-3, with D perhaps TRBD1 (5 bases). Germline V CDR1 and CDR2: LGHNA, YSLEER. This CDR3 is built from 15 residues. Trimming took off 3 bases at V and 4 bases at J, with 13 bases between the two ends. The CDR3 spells CASSQGTGVGNTIYF. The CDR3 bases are TGCGCCAGCAGCCAGGGAACGGGGGTCGGAAACACCATATATTTT.

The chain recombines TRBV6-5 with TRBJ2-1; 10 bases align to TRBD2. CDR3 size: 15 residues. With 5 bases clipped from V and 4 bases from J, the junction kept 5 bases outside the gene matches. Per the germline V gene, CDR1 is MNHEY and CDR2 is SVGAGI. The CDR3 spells CASSRPSGSYNEQFF. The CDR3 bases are TGTGCCAGCAGTCGACCTAGCGGGAGTTACAATGAGCAGTTCTTC.

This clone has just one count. The CDR3 protein is CATSRAVAGASGELFF. The CDR3 nucleotides are TGTGCCACCAGCAGAGCGGTAGCGGGAGCTTCCGGGGAGCTGTTTTTT. The chain employs TRBV15 and TRBJ2-2; 9 bases fit TRBD2. With V trimmed by 1 base and J by 6 bases, 6 bases remained unmatched. The CDR3 runs 16 residues. Germline loops: CDR1 LNHNV, CDR2 YYDKDF (reference sequence).

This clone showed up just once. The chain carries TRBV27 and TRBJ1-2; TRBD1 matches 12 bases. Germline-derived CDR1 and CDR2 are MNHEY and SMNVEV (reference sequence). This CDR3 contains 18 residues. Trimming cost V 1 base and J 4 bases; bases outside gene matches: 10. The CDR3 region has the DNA TGTGCCAGCAGTTTATTGTGGGACAGGGGGCGCGGTGGCTATGGCTACACCTTC. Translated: CASSLLWDRGRGGYGYTF.

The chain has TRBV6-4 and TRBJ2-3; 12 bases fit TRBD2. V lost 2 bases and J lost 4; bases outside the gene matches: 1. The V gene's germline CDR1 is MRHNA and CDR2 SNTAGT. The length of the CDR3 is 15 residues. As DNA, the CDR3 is TGTGCCAGCAGTGACCGACTAGCGGGAGCAGATACGCAGTATTTT. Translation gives CASSDRLAGADTQYF.

The CDR3 DNA sequence: TGTGCCTGGAGTGACCTCTATGAGCAGTTCTTC. Its protein is CAWSDLYEQFF. This rearrangement joins TRBV30 to TRBJ2-1; D uncertain. V was cut by 1 base and J by 8 bases, with 6 bases left in between. The germline V gene has CDR1 GTSNPN and CDR2 SVGIG (reference sequence). CDR3 length: 11 residues.

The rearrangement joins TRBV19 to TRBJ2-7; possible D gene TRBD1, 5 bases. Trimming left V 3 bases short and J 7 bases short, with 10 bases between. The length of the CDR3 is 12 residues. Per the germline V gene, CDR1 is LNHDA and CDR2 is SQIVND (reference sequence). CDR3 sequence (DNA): TGTGCCAGTAGTATTAACGACAGAGAGCAGTACTTC. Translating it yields CASSINDREQYF.

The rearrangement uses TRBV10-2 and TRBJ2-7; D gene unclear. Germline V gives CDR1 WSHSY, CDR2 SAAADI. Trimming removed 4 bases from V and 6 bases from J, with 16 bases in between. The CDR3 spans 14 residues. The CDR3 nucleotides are TGCGCCAGCAGTGGAGTAGGAGTCTTAGGCGAGCAGTACTTC. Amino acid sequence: CASSGVGVLGEQYF.

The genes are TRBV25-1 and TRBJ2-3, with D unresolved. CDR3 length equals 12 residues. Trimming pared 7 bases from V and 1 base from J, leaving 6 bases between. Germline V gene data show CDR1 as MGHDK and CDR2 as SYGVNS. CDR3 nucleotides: TGTGCCAGCAATAAGGGCACAGATACGCAGTATTTT. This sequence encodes CASNKGTDTQYF. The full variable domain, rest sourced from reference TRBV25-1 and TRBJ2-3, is EADIYQTPRYLVIGTGKKITLECSQTMGHDKMYWYQQDPGMELHLIHYSYGVNSTEKGDLSSESTVSRIRTEHFPLTLESARPSHTSQYLCASNKGTDTQYFGPGTRLTVL.